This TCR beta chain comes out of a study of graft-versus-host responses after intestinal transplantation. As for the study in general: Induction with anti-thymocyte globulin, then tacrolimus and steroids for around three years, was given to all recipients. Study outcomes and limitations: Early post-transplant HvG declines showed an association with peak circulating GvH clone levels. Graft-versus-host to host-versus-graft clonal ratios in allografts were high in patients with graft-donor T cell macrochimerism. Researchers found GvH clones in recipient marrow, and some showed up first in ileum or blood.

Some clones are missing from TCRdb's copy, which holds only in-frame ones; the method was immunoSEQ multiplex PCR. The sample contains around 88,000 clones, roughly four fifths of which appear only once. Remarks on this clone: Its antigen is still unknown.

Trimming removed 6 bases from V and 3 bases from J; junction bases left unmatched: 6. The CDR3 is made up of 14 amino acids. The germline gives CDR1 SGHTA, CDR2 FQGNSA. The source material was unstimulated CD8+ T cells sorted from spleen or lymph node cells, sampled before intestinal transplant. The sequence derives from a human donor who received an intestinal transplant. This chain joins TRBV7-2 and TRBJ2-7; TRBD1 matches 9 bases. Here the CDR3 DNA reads TGTGCCAGCAGAAGCCGGGACAGGGTCTACGAGCAGTACTTC. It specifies CASRSRDRVYEQYF. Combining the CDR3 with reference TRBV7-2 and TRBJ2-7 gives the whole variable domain GAGVSQSPSNKVTEKGKDVELRCDPISGHTALYWYRQSLGQGLEFLIYFQGNSAPDKSGLPSDRFSAERTGGSVSTLTIQRTQQEDSAVYLCASRSRDRVYEQYFGPGTRLTVT.